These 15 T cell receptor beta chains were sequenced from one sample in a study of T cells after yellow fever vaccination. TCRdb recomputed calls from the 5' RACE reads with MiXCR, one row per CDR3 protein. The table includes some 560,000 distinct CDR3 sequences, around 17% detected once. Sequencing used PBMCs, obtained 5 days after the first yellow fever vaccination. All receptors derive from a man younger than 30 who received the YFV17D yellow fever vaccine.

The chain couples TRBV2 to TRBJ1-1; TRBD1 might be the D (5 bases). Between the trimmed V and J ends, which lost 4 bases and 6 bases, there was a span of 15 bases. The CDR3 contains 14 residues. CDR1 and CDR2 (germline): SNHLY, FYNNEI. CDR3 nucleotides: TGTGCCAGCAGTGTCTCACCGCGGGGCGCTGAAGCTTTCTTT. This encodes CASSVSPRGAEAFF.

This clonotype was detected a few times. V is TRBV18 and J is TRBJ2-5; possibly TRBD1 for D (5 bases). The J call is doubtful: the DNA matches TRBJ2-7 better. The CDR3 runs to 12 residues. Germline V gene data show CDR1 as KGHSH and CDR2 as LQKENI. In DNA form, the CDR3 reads TGTGCCAGCTCACCACAGGGGCCCGAGCAGTACTTC. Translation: CASSPQGPEQYF.

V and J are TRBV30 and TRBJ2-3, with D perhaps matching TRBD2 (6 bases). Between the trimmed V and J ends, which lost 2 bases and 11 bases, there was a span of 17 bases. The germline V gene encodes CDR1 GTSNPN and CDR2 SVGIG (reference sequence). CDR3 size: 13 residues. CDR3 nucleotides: TGTGCCTGGAGTATCCGCGGGGCCGCCGGGCAGTATTTT. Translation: CAWSIRGAAGQYF.

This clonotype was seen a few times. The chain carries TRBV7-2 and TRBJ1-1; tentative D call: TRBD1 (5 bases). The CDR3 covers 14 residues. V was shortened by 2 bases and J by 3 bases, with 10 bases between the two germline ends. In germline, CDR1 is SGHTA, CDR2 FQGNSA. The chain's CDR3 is CASSLYGRDTEAFF. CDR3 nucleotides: TGTGCCAGCAGCTTATATGGCAGGGACACTGAAGCTTTCTTT. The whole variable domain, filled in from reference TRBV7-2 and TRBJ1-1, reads GAGVSQSPSNKVTEKGKDVELRCDPISGHTALYWYRQSLGQGLEFLIYFQGNSAPDKSGLPSDRFSAERTGGSVSTLTIQRTQQEDSAVYLCASSLYGRDTEAFFGQGTRLTVV.

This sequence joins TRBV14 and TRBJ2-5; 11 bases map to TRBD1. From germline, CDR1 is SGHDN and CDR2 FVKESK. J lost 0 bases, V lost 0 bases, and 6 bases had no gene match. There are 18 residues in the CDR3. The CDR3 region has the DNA TGTGCCAGCAGCCAAGATCTGGGGACAGGGGGACACCAAGAGACCCAGTACTTC. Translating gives CASSQDLGTGGHQETQYF.

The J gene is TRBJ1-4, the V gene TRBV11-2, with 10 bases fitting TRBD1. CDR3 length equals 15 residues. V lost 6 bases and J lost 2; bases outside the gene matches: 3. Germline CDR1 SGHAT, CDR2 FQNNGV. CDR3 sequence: CASRDRGLTNEKLFF. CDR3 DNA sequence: TGTGCCAGCAGAGACAGGGGGCTCACTAATGAAAAACTGTTTTTT. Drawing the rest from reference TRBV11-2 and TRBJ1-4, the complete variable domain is EAGVAQSPRYKIIEKRQSVAFWCNPISGHATLYWYQQILGQGPKLLIQFQNNGVVDDSQLPKDRFSAERLKGVDSTLKIQPAKLEDSAVYLCASRDRGLTNEKLFFGSGTQLSVL.

CDR3 in amino acids: CASRLAGGWGNEQFF. The CDR3, as DNA: TGTGCCAGCAGACTAGCGGGGGGCTGGGGGAATGAGCAGTTCTTC. The chain employs TRBV3-1 and TRBJ2-1, with 12 positions matching TRBD2. Trimming removed 6 bases from V and 7 bases from J; junction bases left unmatched: 7. The CDR3 sequence is 15 residues long. Germline CDR1 reads LGHDT; CDR2 reads YNNKEL (reference sequence).

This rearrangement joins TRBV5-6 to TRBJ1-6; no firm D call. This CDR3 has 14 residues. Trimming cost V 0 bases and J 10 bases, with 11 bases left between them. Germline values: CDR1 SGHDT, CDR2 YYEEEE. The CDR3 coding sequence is TGTGCCAGCAGCTTGGCAGTGCTCACCTCACCCCTCCACTTT. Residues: CASSLAVLTSPLHF.

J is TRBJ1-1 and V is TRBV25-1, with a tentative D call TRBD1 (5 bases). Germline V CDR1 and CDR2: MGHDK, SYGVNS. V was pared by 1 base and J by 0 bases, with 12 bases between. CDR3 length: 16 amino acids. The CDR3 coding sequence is TGTGCCAGCAGTGAATTGGCAGGGCAGGTGAACACTGAAGCTTTCTTT. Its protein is CASSELAGQVNTEAFF.

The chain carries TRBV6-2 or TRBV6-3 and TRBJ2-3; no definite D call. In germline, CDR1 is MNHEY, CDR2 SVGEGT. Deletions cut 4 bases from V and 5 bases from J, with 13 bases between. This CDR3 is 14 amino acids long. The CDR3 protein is CASSSSSLVDTQYF. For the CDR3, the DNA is TGTGCCAGCAGTTCGAGTAGCTTAGTAGATACGCAGTATTTT.

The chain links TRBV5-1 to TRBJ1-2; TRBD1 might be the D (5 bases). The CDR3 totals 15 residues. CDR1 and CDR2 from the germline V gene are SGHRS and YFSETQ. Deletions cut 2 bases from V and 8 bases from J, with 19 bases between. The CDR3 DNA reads TGCGCCAGCAGCTTTGGACAAGCGGGCTCGACGGGCTACACCTTC. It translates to CASSFGQAGSTGYTF.

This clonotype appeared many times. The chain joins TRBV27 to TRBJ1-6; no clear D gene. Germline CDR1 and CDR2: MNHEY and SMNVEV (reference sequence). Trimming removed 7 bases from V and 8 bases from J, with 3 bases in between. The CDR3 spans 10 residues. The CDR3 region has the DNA TGTGCCAGCACGGATTCACCCCTCCACTTT. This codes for CASTDSPLHF.

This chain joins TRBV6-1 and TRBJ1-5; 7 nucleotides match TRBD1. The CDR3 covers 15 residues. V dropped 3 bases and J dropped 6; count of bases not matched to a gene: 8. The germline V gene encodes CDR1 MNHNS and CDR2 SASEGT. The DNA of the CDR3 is TGTGCCAGCAGTGACTACAGGGGATACGGTCAGCCCCAGCATTTT. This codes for CASSDYRGYGQPQHF.

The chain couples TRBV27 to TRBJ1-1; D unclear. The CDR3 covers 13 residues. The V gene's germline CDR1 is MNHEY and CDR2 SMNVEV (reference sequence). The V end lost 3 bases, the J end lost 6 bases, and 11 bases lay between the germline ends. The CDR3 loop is CASSFEPVAEAFF. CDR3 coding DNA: TGTGCCAGCAGTTTCGAGCCTGTGGCTGAAGCTTTCTTT.

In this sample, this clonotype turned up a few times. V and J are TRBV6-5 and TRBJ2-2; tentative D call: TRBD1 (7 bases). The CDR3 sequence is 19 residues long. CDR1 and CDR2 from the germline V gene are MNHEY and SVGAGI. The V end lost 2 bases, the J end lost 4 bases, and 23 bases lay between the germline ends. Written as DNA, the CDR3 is TGTGCCAGCAGTTACCAAGGGGGGCGACAGGGCTTTGCCACCGGGGAGCTGTTTTTT. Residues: CASSYQGGRQGFATGELFF.